This T cell receptor (beta chain) was captured by sequencing in a study of OX40 agonist ivuxolimab in advanced cancers. In this sample, this clone is large. Antigen unknown. Compared with germline, one end of the junction differs, possibly owing to a read error. The germline V gene encodes CDR1 SSHAT and CDR2 FNYEAQ (reference sequence). The CDR3 loop spans 19 amino acids. This table comes from immunoSEQ multiplex PCR, and its TCRdb copy is limited to in-frame clones, with some not included. The data contain about 46,000 clones, approximately 88% of them seen just once; the ten biggest clones take up approximately 53%. Whole-study results and caveats: At doses 0.1 to 3.0 mg/kg, CD4+ and CD8+ clones expanded. The authors also found low normalized T-cell clonal expansion in some nonresponders.

The clonotype was recovered from an adult with an advanced solid tumor such as melanoma, head and neck, liver or kidney cancer. The material sequenced was CD4+ or CD8+ T cells sorted from blood, taken in a trial of the OX40 agonist ivuxolimab. The chain links TRBV7-7 to TRBJ1-5; 10 bases map to TRBD1. In DNA, the CDR3 is TGTGCTAGCAGCTTTCCGGGACAGGGGACCCTCAACAATAATCAGCCCCAGCATTTT. As protein: CASSFPGQGTLNNNQPQHF.